The clone carrying this T cell receptor beta chain was detected many times. Its antigen is unidentified. Amplification of TCR alpha and beta CDR3 regions from RNA used iRepertoire nested multiplex PCR. One-step reverse transcription and amplification started from around 100-400 ng of tissue mRNA or PBMC total RNA. In TCRdb, the multiplex PCR reads were re-called with MiXCR into one record per CDR3 protein. The data contain 160,000 or so distinct CDR3 sequences, roughly 45% of them seen just once; the ten biggest clones take up 5% to 5.5%. The sample belongs to a study of glioma-infiltrating T cells. The germline gives CDR1 MDHEN, CDR2 SYDVKM. V shed 3 bases and J 1 base; nucleotides not matched to a gene: 5. The CDR3 covers 15 residues. The study, taken as a whole, reports: Tissue-blood divergence was below expectation in non-neoplastic patients, above in gliomas.

The chain employs TRBV28 and TRBJ1-1, with 7 bases identical to TRBD1. The sample taken for sequencing was glioma tissue, nonneoplastic brain tissue, or PBMCs (not recorded which). This receptor was identified in a human donor with low-grade glioma or glioblastoma, undergoing nonglioma brain surgery, or in good health (not recorded which). Here the CDR3 reads CASSFDRVWNTEAFF. As DNA, the CDR3 is TGTGCCAGCAGTTTTGACAGGGTTTGGAACACTGAAGCTTTCTTT.